A selection of T cell receptor beta chains follows, all from one sample in a study of resident and recirculating memory T cells in vitiligo. Repertoires were generated with immunoSEQ multiplex PCR, while TCRdb's copy carries only in-frame clones and drops some. The sample has 40,000 to 50,000 clones, around 90% seen once. Specimen: blood. All receptors come from a male donor with vitiligo. CDR3s include the opening cysteine and the closing phenylalanine or tryptophan. The D gene is left open where the match is weak. Size values are once, few and many counts, or a class for expanded clones, and some rows have none.

once,-,13,TRBV7-7,TRBJ2-1,CASSLETGDEQFF,TGTGCTAGCAGCTTAGAAACAGGCGATGAGCAGTTCTTC
-,-,13,TRBV5-1,TRBJ1-6,CASSLAESPPLHF,TGCGCCAGCAGCTTGGCCGAAAGCCCACCCCTCCACTTT
-,-,17,TRBV19,TRBJ1-5,CASSIRVRYDGRKTQHF,TGTGCCAGTAGTATCAGGGTGAGGTATGACGGGCGAAAGACCCAGCATTTT
-,-,15,TRBV5-5,TRBJ1-2,CASSLEQDINYGYTF,TGTGCCAGCAGCTTGGAGCAGGACATCAACTATGGCTACACCTTC
-,TRBD2,17,TRBV18,TRBJ2-4,CASSPFIAGLAKNIQYF,TGTGCCAGCTCACCGTTCATAGCGGGATTAGCCAAAAACATTCAGTACTTC
once,-,14,TRBV9,TRBJ1-5,CASSAGDAAGPQHF,TGTGCCAGCAGCGCAGGGGACGCCGCCGGGCCCCAGCATTTT
-,-,14,TRBV6-1,TRBJ1-5,CASTYGSFSQPQHF,TGTGCCAGCACCTACGGGTCTTTTAGTCAGCCCCAGCATTTT
-,-,11,TRBV11-3,TRBJ1-5,CARRLLGSQHF,TGTGCCAGACGACTCCTTGGGTCCCAGCATTTT
-,TRBD1,15,TRBV5-6,TRBJ1-1,CASSLRDRSNTEAFF,TGTGCCAGCAGCTTGAGGGACAGGAGTAACACTGAAGCTTTCTTT
-,TRBD1,14,TRBV6-6,TRBJ2-7,CASRPGQGSYEQYF,TGTGCCAGCAGACCGGGACAGGGGTCCTACGAGCAGTACTTC
-,TRBD1,15,TRBV5-8,TRBJ1-5,CASSFTDRGLQPQHF,TGTGCCAGCAGCTTCACGGACAGGGGCTTACAGCCCCAGCATTTT
-,-,14,TRBV28,TRBJ2-7,CAIAEAGNGYEQYF,TGTGCCATCGCCGAGGCAGGGAACGGCTACGAGCAGTACTTC
-,TRBD2,14,TRBV6-1,TRBJ2-7,CAGSQRGPTYEQYF,TGTGCCGGGTCACAGCGGGGGCCGACCTACGAGCAGTACTTC
-,-,16,TRBV11-1,TRBJ2-3,CASSPRNGASTDTQYF,TGTGCCAGCAGCCCGCGAAATGGGGCGAGCACAGATACGCAGTATTTT
-,-,13,TRBV7-2,TRBJ1-2,CASSLVQMNGYTF,TGTGCCAGCAGCTTAGTACAGATGAATGGCTACACCTTC
-,-,10,TRBV29-1,TRBJ1-1,CSARNTEAFF,TGCAGCGCCCGGAACACTGAAGCTTTCTTT
-,TRBD2,15,TRBV5-4,TRBJ2-3,CASSFPLAGEDTQYF,TGTGCCAGCAGCTTTCCGCTAGCGGGTGAGGATACGCAGTATTTT
once,-,14,TRBV7-2,TRBJ1-2,CASSPHRDNNGYTF,TGTGCCAGCAGCCCCCATAGGGACAACAATGGCTACACCTTC
-,TRBD1,14,TRBV9,TRBJ1-2,CASSARQGSYGYTF,TGTGCCAGCAGCGCGAGACAGGGATCCTATGGCTACACCTTC
-,TRBD1,13,TRBV19,TRBJ2-3,CASSNRGPDTQYF,TGTGCCAGTAGTAACAGGGGGCCGGATACGCAGTATTTT
-,TRBD1,14,TRBV27,TRBJ2-1,CASSLRDRYNEQFF,TGTGCCAGCAGTCTCCGGGACAGATACAATGAGCAGTTCTTC
-,-,13,TRBV2,TRBJ1-1,CAREQELNTEAFF,TGTGCCCGAGAACAGGAACTGAACACTGAAGCTTTCTTT
-,-,16,TRBV5-6,TRBJ1-2,CASSLVNALANYGYTF,TGTGCCAGCAGCTTGGTCAATGCTCTAGCTAACTATGGCTACACCTTC
few,-,16,TRBV27,TRBJ2-3,CASGPRVDLRTDTQYF,TGTGCCAGCGGCCCTCGGGTAGATCTACGGACAGATACGCAGTATTTT